Below, 26 T cell receptor beta chains from the same sample are listed, as sequenced in a study of blood T cell repertoires in COVID-19. Produced via immunoSEQ multiplex PCR; TCRdb's table is partial and in-frame only. The data contain about 260,000 clones, 88% of them singletons. The sequenced sample consisted of peripheral blood. Receptor source: a man aged 55 to 70 who had recovered from COVID-19.

This clone was counted once. V is TRBV7-2 and J is TRBJ1-4; 8 bases agree with TRBD1. CDR1 is SGHTA and CDR2 is FQGNSA in the germline V gene. Trimming at V came to 6 bases and at J to 4 bases, leaving 4 bases not matched to a gene. This CDR3 has 14 residues. CDR3: CASSSTGVNEKLFF. The CDR3, as DNA: TGTGCCAGCAGTTCGACAGGGGTTAATGAAAAACTGTTTTTT.

The gene calls are TRBV6-4 and TRBJ1-4; D gene uncertain. Germline-derived CDR1 and CDR2 are MRHNA and SNTAGT. The CDR3 runs to 13 residues. V was trimmed by 6 bases and J by 4 bases, leaving 9 bases between them. The CDR3 DNA sequence: TGTGCCAGCAGCCCCCCCCTTAATGAAAAACTGTTTTTT. Amino acids: CASSPPLNEKLFF.

This chain connects TRBV3-1 (or the pseudogene TRBV3-2) to TRBJ2-5; tentatively, D is TRBD1 (5 bases). The CDR3 is 13 residues long. Per the germline V gene, CDR1 is LGHDT and CDR2 is YNNKEL (reference sequence). Trimming took 3 bases from V and 2 from J, leaving 7 bases between them. The CDR3 DNA follows: TGTGCCAGCAGCCATCAGGGACAAGAGACCCAGTACTTC. It yields the protein CASSHQGQETQYF.

This clone was seen just once. The genes are TRBV10-1 and TRBJ1-2; 10 bases align to TRBD1. V lost 7 bases to trimming and J lost 3 bases; unmatched junction nucleotides: 5. The CDR3 runs 14 residues. Germline CDR1 WNHNN, CDR2 SYGVQD (reference sequence). The CDR3 DNA reads as TGCGCCAGCACCACGGACAGGGGGGACTATGGCTACACCTTC. As protein: CASTTDRGDYGYTF.

The V gene is TRBV5-6, the J gene TRBJ1-5; perhaps TRBD1 as D (5 bases). The germline V gene encodes CDR1 SGHDT and CDR2 YYEEEE. The CDR3 consists of 13 residues. Trimming left V 7 bases short and J 7 bases short, with 15 bases between. CDR3 sequence reads: CASSMQGSQPQHF. The CDR3 bases are TGTGCCAGCTCCATGCAGGGCTCGCAGCCCCAGCATTTT.

The chain couples TRBV6-2 or TRBV6-3 to TRBJ2-3, with D perhaps TRBD1 (6 bases). The CDR3 spans 18 residues. CDR1 is MNHEY, CDR2 SVGEGT, per germline. V lost 6 bases and J lost 2, with 24 bases in between. Here the CDR3 reads CASSPRGTGRIYTDTQYF. CDR3 bases: TGTGCCAGCAGCCCGCGTGGCACAGGGCGGATATACACAGATACGCAGTATTTT.

This clone occurred once. The J gene is TRBJ1-3, the V gene TRBV6-5; TRBD1 aligns across 9 bases. Germline V gives CDR1 MNHEY, CDR2 SVGAGI. The CDR3 covers 15 residues. V was pared by 6 bases and J by 5 bases, with 8 bases of the junction left unmatched. This chain's CDR3 is CASSGTTGGRNTIYF. CDR3 DNA sequence: TGTGCCAGCAGCGGGACGACAGGGGGAAGAAACACCATATATTTT.

The chain joins TRBV5-4 to TRBJ1-2, with D hard to call. The V and J ends lost 5 bases and 1 base respectively, with 9 bases between them. Germline V gives CDR1 SGHNT, CDR2 YYREEE (reference sequence). There are 13 residues in the CDR3. CDR3 protein: CASRIHNNYGYTF. The CDR3 DNA sequence: TGTGCCAGCAGAATTCACAATAACTATGGCTACACCTTC.

This chain links TRBV12-5 with TRBJ1-6; 8 bases map to TRBD1. Trimming removed 5 bases from V and 6 bases from J; junction bases left unmatched: 6. Germline V CDR1 and CDR2: LGHNT, FRNRAP. This CDR3 has 15 residues. CDR3 loop: CASGIITGGNSPLHF. CDR3 nucleotide sequence: TGTGCTAGTGGTATCATCACAGGGGGTAATTCACCCCTCCACTTT.

J is TRBJ2-3 and V is TRBV5-4; TRBD2 agrees at 9 bases. The CDR3 has 16 residues. V lost 6 bases, J lost 4 bases, and 12 bases stayed unmatched. Germline V gene sequence: CDR1 SGHNT, CDR2 YYREEE (reference sequence). CDR3 bases: TGTGCCAGCACCTTCTCTAGCGGGGTGAGATCAGATACGCAGTATTTT. Its translation: CASTFSSGVRSDTQYF.

This chain connects TRBV4-2 to TRBJ1-1, with a possible D match to TRBD1 (6 bases). In germline, CDR1 is LGHNA, CDR2 YNFKEQ. CDR3 length: 15 residues. The ends were cut back, 0 bases at V and 1 base at J, with 9 bases in the middle. For the CDR3, the DNA is TGTGCCAGCAGCCAAGATCAGGGGAAGAACACTGAAGCTTTCTTT. This encodes CASSQDQGKNTEAFF.

The J gene is TRBJ1-1, the V gene TRBV6-5, with TRBD1 matching over 7 bases. The CDR3 runs to 14 residues. The V and J ends lost 6 bases and 2 bases, in that order; junction bases with no gene match: 6. CDR1 and CDR2 from the germline V gene are MNHEY and SVGAGI. The CDR3 region has the DNA TGTGCCAGCAGGGAGGGGGCCCTAAACACTGAAGCTTTCTTT. It encodes CASREGALNTEAFF.

This clone was observed once. CDR3 nucleotides: TGCGCCAGCAGCCAAGAAGAGGGTGGGGTGGGGGGTGATAGCAATCAGCCCCAGCATTTT. Amino acid sequence: CASSQEEGGVGGDSNQPQHF. The J gene is TRBJ1-5, the V gene TRBV4-1; perhaps TRBD1 as D (5 bases). Deletions cut 0 bases from V and 0 bases from J, with 21 bases between. The CDR3 runs to 20 residues. Germline CDR1 MGHRA, CDR2 YSYEKL.

This chain uses TRBV14 with TRBJ2-5; D may be TRBD2 (5 bases). With 4 bases removed from V and 5 bases from J, the gap between germline ends came to 5 bases. The CDR3 consists of 11 residues. Germline V gives CDR1 SGHDN, CDR2 FVKESK. CDR3 in amino acids: CASSRGETQYF. Written as DNA, the CDR3 is TGTGCCAGCAGCCGCGGGGAGACCCAGTACTTC.

This clone was counted between two and nine times. This chain connects TRBV6-6 to TRBJ1-5; D remains unclear. Trimming stripped 6 bases from V and 0 bases from J, with 9 bases between. Germline V gene data show CDR1 as MNHNY and CDR2 as SVGAGI (reference sequence). The CDR3 runs to 14 residues. CDR3 DNA: TGTGCCAGCAGCCGGACTGCTAGCAATCAGCCCCAGCATTTT. Encoded protein: CASSRTASNQPQHF.

The rearrangement links TRBV5-4 to TRBJ1-2; D not certain. This CDR3 is built from 14 residues. The V end was cut by 0 bases, the J end by 1 base, with 7 bases between. CDR1 SGHNT and CDR2 YYREEE come from the germline V gene (reference sequence). The CDR3 DNA is TGTGCCAGCAGCTTGGAGTCGGGTAACTATGGCTACACCTTC. This translates into CASSLESGNYGYTF.

The CDR3 region has the DNA TGTGCCAGCAGCGCCCAGGGCGGGGGGGCCACCAATGAGCAGTTCTTC. It is translated as CASSAQGGGATNEQFF. The V and J genes are TRBV13 and TRBJ2-1; TRBD2 matches 9 bases. Germline lookup yields CDR1 PRHDT and CDR2 FYEKMQ (reference sequence). The CDR3 is 16 residues long. The V and J ends lost 5 bases and 6 bases, in that order; junction bases with no gene match: 11.

The sample holds one count of this clone. The chain combines TRBV1 with TRBJ1-2; the listed D gene, TRBD1, was not tested against the DNA. TRBV1 is annotated as a pseudogene. The CDR3 spans 15 residues. CDR3 protein: CTSTPGQLQRYGYTF. The CDR3 region has the DNA TGCACCAGCACCCCGGGACAGCTCCAGCGCTATGGCTACACCTTC.

This clone was detected only once. The V call is TRBV7-9, the J call TRBJ1-1; 10 nucleotides match TRBD1. This CDR3 contains 15 residues. Germline lookup yields CDR1 SEHNR and CDR2 FQNEAQ (reference sequence). J lost 4 bases, V lost 4 bases, and 6 bases had no gene match. In nucleotides, the CDR3 is TGTGCCAGCAGCTCGCTGACAGGGGGCATCACTGAAGCTTTCTTT. Protein sequence: CASSSLTGGITEAFF. Full variable domain (remainder filled in from reference TRBV7-9 and TRBJ1-1): DTGVSQNPRHKITKRGQNVTFRCDPISEHNRLYWYRQTLGQGPEFLTYFQNEAQLEKSRLLSDRFSAERPKGSFSTLEIQRTEQGDSAMYLCASSSLTGGITEAFFGQGTRLTVV.

The chain employs TRBV29-1 and TRBJ2-1, with TRBD2 identical over 15 bases. The ends lost 2 bases at V and 4 bases at J; junction bases unmatched: 6. The CDR3 is 17 residues long. Germline V gives CDR1 SQVTM, CDR2 ANQGSEA. The CDR3 loop reads CSVERTSGGARYNEQFF. The CDR3 nucleotides are TGCAGCGTTGAACGGACTAGCGGGGGGGCCAGGTACAATGAGCAGTTCTTC.

This clone was recorded only once. The CDR3 is CASSSLTSGGTDTQYF. In DNA form, the CDR3 reads TGTGCCAGCAGCTCCCTCACTAGCGGGGGCACAGATACGCAGTATTTT. The chain couples TRBV5-4 to TRBJ2-3; 10 bases align to TRBD2. CDR1 is SGHNT, CDR2 YYREEE, per germline (reference sequence). V gave up 3 bases and J gave up 1 base; unmatched junction bases: 5. The CDR3 is 16 residues long.

A word on this clone: A read error may produce the germline difference seen at one junction end. J is TRBJ1-2 and V is TRBV27; no firm D call. Germline CDR1 and CDR2: MNHEY and SMNVEV (reference sequence). The CDR3 sequence is 15 residues long. CDR3 coding DNA: TGTGCCAGCAGTATATCCGAACCCGAGTCCTATGGCTACACCTTC. Translated: CASSISEPESYGYTF.

The chain joins TRBV27 to TRBJ2-7, with 9 bases fitting TRBD1. Germline assignment: CDR1 MNHEY and CDR2 SMNVEV (reference sequence). CDR3 length: 16 amino acids. V gave up 1 base and J gave up 2 bases; unmatched junction bases: 6. In nucleotides, the CDR3 is TGTGCCAGCAGTTTATGGGGGACAGGGTCGGCCTACGAGCAGTACTTC. The encoded protein is CASSLWGTGSAYEQYF.

The genes are TRBV7-9 and TRBJ1-1, with 9 nucleotides matching TRBD1. Per germline, CDR1 SEHNR and CDR2 FQNEAQ (reference sequence). V was pared by 4 bases and J by 4 bases, with 7 bases of the junction left unmatched. The CDR3 loop spans 15 amino acids. The CDR3 region is CASSSPDRGVTEAFF. The CDR3 DNA reads as TGTGCCAGCAGCTCGCCTGACAGGGGGGTCACTGAAGCTTTCTTT. The entire variable domain, with the rest obtained from reference TRBV7-9 and TRBJ1-1, is as follows: DTGVSQNPRHKITKRGQNVTFRCDPISEHNRLYWYRQTLGQGPEFLTYFQNEAQLEKSRLLSDRFSAERPKGSFSTLEIQRTEQGDSAMYLCASSSPDRGVTEAFFGQGTRLTVV.

The chain recombines TRBV19 with TRBJ1-4, with unresolved D. The CDR3 extends over 14 amino acids. Germline V gene lookup returns CDR1 LNHDA and CDR2 SQIVND (reference sequence). Trimming took 5 bases from V and 7 from J, leaving 14 bases between them. The CDR3 DNA follows: TGTGCCAGTAGTGCGGCACTACGGGGTGAAAAACTGTTTTTT. This translates into CASSAALRGEKLFF.

The rearrangement uses TRBV9 and TRBJ1-3, with 7 bases matching TRBD1. The ends lost 0 bases at V and 3 bases at J; junction bases unmatched: 12. CDR1 SGDLS and CDR2 YYNGEE come from the germline V gene. This CDR3 has 18 residues. CDR3 loop: CASSVVEGAAGLGNTIYF. The CDR3 DNA sequence: TGTGCCAGCAGCGTAGTCGAGGGGGCGGCGGGGCTTGGAAACACCATATATTTT.